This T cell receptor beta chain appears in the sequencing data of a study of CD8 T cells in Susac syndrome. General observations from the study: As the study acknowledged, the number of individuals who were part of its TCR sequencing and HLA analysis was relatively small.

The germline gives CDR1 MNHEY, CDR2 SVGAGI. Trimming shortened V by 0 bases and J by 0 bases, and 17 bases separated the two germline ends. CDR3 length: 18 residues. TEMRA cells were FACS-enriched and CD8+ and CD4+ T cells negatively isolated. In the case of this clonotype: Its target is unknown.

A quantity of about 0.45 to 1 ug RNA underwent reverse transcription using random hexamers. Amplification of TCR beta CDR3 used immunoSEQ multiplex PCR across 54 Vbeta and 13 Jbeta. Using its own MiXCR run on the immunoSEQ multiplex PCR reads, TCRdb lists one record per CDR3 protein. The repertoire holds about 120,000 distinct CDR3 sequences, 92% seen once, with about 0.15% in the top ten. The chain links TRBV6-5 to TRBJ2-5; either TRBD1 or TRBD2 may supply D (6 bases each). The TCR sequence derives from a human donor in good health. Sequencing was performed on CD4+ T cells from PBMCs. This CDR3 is CASSYSIEGGKYQETQYF. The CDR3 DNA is TGTGCCAGCAGTTACTCGATTGAAGGGGGGAAGTACCAAGAGACCCAGTACTTC.